This T cell receptor (beta chain) appears in the sequencing data of a study of human T cells and chemical hapten exposure. This clonotype was observed a few times. TCRdb analysed the RACE reads with MiXCR anew, one entry per CDR3 protein. Among more than 95,000 distinct CDR3 sequences listed, around 35% were seen once. Documented time point: patch test 3, about 24 weeks after DPC sensitization. Treatment: therapeutic diphenylcyclopropenone sensitization with weekly scalp DPC. This receptor was obtained from a man aged 35-49 years with alopecia areata. Some clones in this sample may be carry-over from other donors' samples. The sample here was whole blood, taken in connection with sensitization to the hapten diphenylcyclopropenone (DPC).

CDR3 nucleotides: TGTGCCAGCAGCTTAATAGCGAGAGGACAGAACACTGAAGCTTTCTTT. Translated: CASSLIARGQNTEAFF. The chain couples TRBV7-8 to TRBJ1-1, with TRBD1 as a possible D gene (5 bases). Germline V gene sequence: CDR1 SGHVS, CDR2 FQNEAQ. Trimming removed 2 bases at V and 1 base at J, with 14 bases between. The CDR3 is 16 amino acids.